The T cell receptor (beta chain) under discussion was sequenced for a study of blood T cell repertoires in COVID-19. Overall study: Material from acute and convalescent COVID-19 was sourced from the United States, Italy and Spain. Sample material is recorded as cDNA or gDNA derived from T cells, B-cell-depleted T cells, or PBMCs.

Germline V gene sequence: CDR1 SGHRS, CDR2 YFSETQ. CDR3 size: 16 residues. Deletions cut 4 bases from V and 2 bases from J, with 18 bases between. Authors' methods: Reference gene primer amplification gave estimated nucleated cell counts. Measured with immunoSEQ multiplex PCR; TCRdb has only the in-frame clones, and not every one. For V, J and clone size, that table is used; D and trimming come from the DNA. The table has over 250,000 clones, about nine tenths seen once. The origin of this receptor is a person aged 18 to 35 with COVID-19, enrolled during active disease. The chain joins TRBV5-1 to TRBJ1-1; D is possibly TRBD1 (6 bases). Source material: peripheral blood. The CDR3 DNA is TGCGCCAGCAGCCAGACTCGGGGGGGCCTAAACACTGAAGCTTTCTTT. This encodes CASSQTRGGLNTEAFF.